Listed here are 14 T cell receptor beta chains from one sample, sequenced in a study of early T cells in non-severe SARS-CoV-2 infection. Each CDR3 protein is one row after TCRdb ran MiXCR on the 5' RACE reads. In the table there are over 30,000 distinct CDR3 sequences, 7.1% of which are singletons. Sequenced here: whole blood, sampled at baseline. These TCRs come from an adult who was a healthcare worker with PCR-confirmed SARS-CoV-2 infection or an uninfected control (not recorded which).

The V and J genes are TRBV6-4 and TRBJ2-3; 12 bases line up with TRBD2. The V segment lost 6 bases and the J segment 1 base; nucleotides outside the gene matches: 2. Germline V lookup: CDR1 MRHNA, CDR2 SNTAGT. This CDR3 is 15 amino acids long. Here the CDR3 reads CASRPSGGGTDTQYF. CDR3 DNA: TGTGCCAGCAGACCTAGCGGGGGGGGCACAGATACGCAGTATTTT.

This clonotype occurred many times. The chain recombines TRBV6-4 with TRBJ1-5; D is ambiguous. Trimming removed 3 bases from V and 1 base from J, with 10 bases in between. The germline gives CDR1 MRHNA, CDR2 SNTAGT. This CDR3 has 15 residues. DNA of the CDR3: TGTGCCAGCAGTGATAGGGAAAGGAGCAATCAGCCCCAGCATTTT. Its translation is CASSDRERSNQPQHF.

This clonotype was picked up a small number of times. At one end the junction does not follow the germline gene, possibly because of a read error. This chain connects TRBV7-8 to TRBJ2-7; 8 bases map to TRBD1. This CDR3 is 11 amino acids long. Germline V CDR1 and CDR2: SGHVS, FQNEAQ. CDR3 bases: TGTGCCAGCAGCCGGGGACAGGCGCAATTCTGG. This codes for CASSRGQAQFW.

This sequence joins TRBV6-2 or TRBV6-3 and TRBJ2-1; no firm D call. Trimming removed 7 bases at V and 5 bases at J, with 15 bases between. The V gene's germline CDR1 is MNHEY and CDR2 SVGEGT. This CDR3 spans 14 amino acids. Here the CDR3 DNA reads TGTGCCAGCACAAAACATGGGGAAGACAATGAGCAGTTCTTC. The encoded protein is CASTKHGEDNEQFF.

This clonotype was seen only a few times. CDR3 sequence: CASSLLTGELFF. The CDR3 coding sequence is TGTGCCAGCAGCTTACTTACCGGGGAGCTGTTTTTT. The chain joins TRBV5-4 to TRBJ2-2; no definite D call. Germline assignment: CDR1 SGHNT and CDR2 YYREEE (reference sequence). CDR3 length: 12 residues. The V end lost 2 bases, the J end lost 5 bases, and 4 bases lay between the germline ends. The variable domain in full, completed from reference TRBV5-4 and TRBJ2-2, reads ETGVTQSPTHLIKTRGQQVTLRCSSQSGHNTVSWYQQALGQGPQFIFQYYREEENGRGNFPPRFSGLQFPNYSSELNVNALELDDSALYLCASSLLTGELFFGEGSRLTVL.

This chain uses TRBV11-2 with TRBJ2-2; 11 positions agree with TRBD2. CDR1 and CDR2 from the germline V gene are SGHAT and FQNNGV. This CDR3 contains 17 residues. Losses at the gene ends were 0 bases for V and 4 bases for J; bases not matched to a gene: 4. The CDR3 reads CASSLDRLAGPTGELFF. As DNA, the CDR3 is TGTGCCAGCAGCTTAGACCGACTAGCGGGACCCACCGGGGAGCTGTTTTTT. Combining the CDR3 with reference TRBV11-2 and TRBJ2-2 gives the whole variable domain EAGVAQSPRYKIIEKRQSVAFWCNPISGHATLYWYQQILGQGPKLLIQFQNNGVVDDSQLPKDRFSAERLKGVDSTLKIQPAKLEDSAVYLCASSLDRLAGPTGELFFGEGSRLTVL.

The chain is built from TRBV25-1 and TRBJ2-3; TRBD2 is a possible D gene (5 bases). V lost 7 bases and J lost 2, with 16 bases in between. The CDR3 has 15 amino acids. Germline V CDR1 and CDR2: MGHDK, SYGVNS. The CDR3 loop is CASTDAGRPTDTQYF. In DNA form, the CDR3 reads TGTGCCAGCACCGACGCGGGCCGCCCCACAGATACGCAGTATTTT.

In its sample, this clonotype was seen a few times. This chain links TRBV20-1 with TRBJ2-3; D is perhaps TRBD2 (5 bases). Germline V CDR1 and CDR2: DFQATT, SNEGSKA (reference sequence). The CDR3 runs to 15 residues. V was pared by 8 bases and J by 1 base, with 19 bases between. As DNA, the CDR3 is TGCAGTCCAACTAGTACGGGTTGGGGCACAGATACGCAGTATTTT. Its protein product is CSPTSTGWGTDTQYF.

The V gene is TRBV19, the J gene TRBJ1-5, with 8 positions matching TRBD1. The CDR3 sequence is 16 residues long. The ends lost 2 bases at V and 6 bases at J; junction bases unmatched: 9. Germline CDR1 LNHDA, CDR2 SQIVND (reference sequence). The CDR3 DNA reads as TGTGCCAGTAGTATATTCCAGGGGGCGCAGAGTCAGCCCCAGCATTTT. Protein: CASSIFQGAQSQPQHF.

This chain joins TRBV27 and TRBJ2-3, with 9 bases matching TRBD2. The J segment lost 6 bases and the V segment lost 2 bases, leaving 12 bases of the junction unmatched. CDR3 length: 17 residues. Germline V gives CDR1 MNHEY, CDR2 SMNVEV (reference sequence). The CDR3 region is CASSLIALAGWSDTQYF. CDR3 DNA sequence: TGTGCCAGCAGTTTAATTGCGCTAGCGGGATGGTCGGATACGCAGTATTTT.

A remark on this clonotype: This may stem from a read error, because a much larger clone lies one nucleotide away. CDR3 DNA: TGCAGTGCTAGAGACCTAGCGGGGGGAACCGGGGAGCTGCTTTTT. The encoded protein is CSARDLAGGTGELLF. The chain is built from TRBV20-1 and TRBJ2-2, with 11 bases matching TRBD2. Germline V gene sequence: CDR1 DFQATT, CDR2 SNEGSKA (reference sequence). CDR3 length: 15 amino acids.

This clonotype showed up many times. The CDR3 bases are TGTGCCAGCAGCCCCCTGTGGGGTAGCAATCAGCCCCAGCATTTT. Translation gives CASSPLWGSNQPQHF. The chain has TRBV28 and TRBJ1-5, with unresolved D. The V gene's germline CDR1 is MDHEN and CDR2 SYDVKM. V dropped 6 bases and J dropped 0 bases, with 12 bases sitting between them. The CDR3 runs 15 residues.

Only a few counts were recorded for this clonotype. DNA of the CDR3: TGTGCCAGCAGTGAACCCGGGACAGGGGGGTGGTCCTACAATGAGCAGTTCTTC. This gives the protein CASSEPGTGGWSYNEQFF. This rearrangement joins TRBV6-1 to TRBJ2-1; 11 bases align to TRBD1. The V gene's germline CDR1 is MNHNS and CDR2 SASEGT. Trimming at V came to 2 bases and at J to 1 base, leaving 7 bases not matched to a gene. The CDR3 sequence is 18 residues long.

The chain combines TRBV15 with TRBJ2-1; D unresolved. This CDR3 is 16 amino acids long. Germline CDR1 reads LNHNV; CDR2 reads YYDKDF (reference sequence). The V gene lost 0 bases and the J gene lost 0 bases, with 9 bases spanning the gap. The CDR3 here is CATSRESPGSYNEQFF. Here the CDR3 DNA reads TGTGCCACCAGCAGAGAAAGCCCTGGCTCCTACAATGAGCAGTTCTTC.